This T cell receptor (beta chain) was documented in a study of cytomegalovirus exposure and HLA in healthy donors. General observations from the study: Researchers reported that a few CMV-associated chains were confirmed in vitro as CMV antigen-specific. Some TCR beta chains (more than 150 of them) were listed as cytomegalovirus-associated. Reportedly, diagnosis of cytomegalovirus status by the classifier showed high specificity and sensitivity.

The donors were part of the validation cohort of over a hundred subjects. That cohort was separate from the first cohort, which comprised several hundred subjects. TCRdb's table, derived via immunoSEQ multiplex PCR, lists solely in-frame clones and lacks some. The sample has 120,000 or so clones; approximately 90% are singletons. About this clone: No antigen is known for it.

CDR3 length: 14 residues. Germline CDR1 reads SGHDN; CDR2 reads FVKESK. Trimming shortened V by 4 bases and J by 3 bases, and 10 bases separated the two germline ends. The genes are TRBV14 and TRBJ1-3; maybe TRBD1 (5 bases). The receptor was isolated from a man aged 18 to 35 in good health and CMV-seropositive. The source material was PBMCs. The CDR3 here is CASSPGGVGNTIYF. The CDR3 DNA follows: TGTGCCAGCAGCCCTGGAGGGGTTGGAAACACCATATATTTT.